These 30 T cell receptor beta chains were sequenced from one sample in a study of cytomegalovirus exposure and HLA in healthy donors. Primers included in the PCR were 60 Vbeta and 13 Jbeta primers. Using immunoSEQ multiplex PCR, the repertoire was profiled, and TCRdb retains in-frame clones only, with some absent. Here the sample spans about 140,000 clones, over 60% being singletons. The specimen was PBMCs. These receptors all come from a male donor in good health and CMV-seropositive.

This clone was found once. The V and J genes are TRBV28 and TRBJ2-7; 12 nucleotides match TRBD2. J gave up 7 bases and V 3 bases, and 4 bases lay outside the gene matches. The germline V gene has CDR1 MDHEN and CDR2 SYDVKM. The CDR3 has 14 amino acids. The CDR3 here is CASSLTSGSSEQYF. The CDR3, as DNA: TGTGCCAGCAGTTTGACTAGCGGGAGTTCGGAGCAGTACTTC.

This clone was counted only a few times. The chain carries TRBV5-5 and TRBJ2-7; D unclear. The CDR3 has 12 amino acids. CDR1 and CDR2 (germline): SGHKS, YYEKEE (reference sequence). V lost 4 bases to trimming and J lost 4 bases, with 9 bases between them. CDR3 residues: CASSPEQYEQYF. CDR3 nucleotide sequence: TGTGCCAGCAGCCCGGAGCAATACGAGCAGTACTTC. The full variable domain, with the rest looked up from reference TRBV5-5 and TRBJ2-7, is DAGVTQSPTHLIKTRGQQVTLRCSPISGHKSVSWYQQVLGQGPQFIFQYYEKEERGRGNFPDRFSARQFPNYSSELNVNALLLGDSALYLCASSPEQYEQYFGPGTRLTVT.

The V call is TRBV9, the J call TRBJ2-1, with 10 nucleotides matching TRBD2. The junction had 6 bases not matched to a gene; V was cut back by 4 bases and J by 2 bases. The CDR3 is 16 residues long. CDR1 and CDR2 (germline): SGDLS, YYNGEE. The CDR3 is CASSRASGGTYNEQFF. Written as DNA, the CDR3 is TGTGCCAGCAGCCGAGCTAGCGGGGGCACCTACAATGAGCAGTTCTTC.

The V gene is TRBV29-1, the J gene TRBJ1-1; unclear D gene. Germline V gives CDR1 SQVTM, CDR2 ANQGSEA. The CDR3 consists of 12 residues. Trimming stripped 5 bases from V and 1 base from J, with 8 bases between. The CDR3, as DNA: TGCAGCGTTTCTGCGGCGAACACTGAAGCTTTCTTT. Translating gives CSVSAANTEAFF.

V is TRBV5-6 and J is TRBJ2-5; D gene unclear. The J call may be faulty, since TRBJ2-7 better matches the DNA end. There are 15 residues in the CDR3. Germline assignment: CDR1 SGHDT and CDR2 YYEEEE. CDR3 DNA sequence: TGTGCCAGCAGCTTGATCCAATTAAACTCCTACGAGCAGTACTTC. Translated, it gives CASSLIQLNSYEQYF.

This clone was seen a handful of times. The chain is built from TRBV7-3 and TRBJ2-1; D is possibly TRBD1 (6 bases). V was shortened by 5 bases and J by 0 bases, with 8 bases between the two germline ends. Germline-derived CDR1 and CDR2 are SGHTA and FQGTGA. CDR3 length: 14 residues. CDR3 DNA: TGTGCCAGCAGCCCACAGGGCTCCTACAATGAGCAGTTCTTC. Protein: CASSPQGSYNEQFF.

This clone has only one observation. This sequence joins TRBV5-1 and TRBJ2-7, with 9 bases aligning to TRBD1. This CDR3 is built from 15 residues. CDR1 is SGHRS and CDR2 is YFSETQ in the germline V gene. V shed 2 bases, J shed 7 bases, and the junction held 10 bases outside the gene matches. The CDR3: CASSFVQGARREQYF. DNA for the CDR3: TGCGCCAGCAGCTTTGTACAGGGGGCGCGAAGGGAGCAGTACTTC.

J is TRBJ1-5 and V is TRBV28; tentatively, D is TRBD1 (5 bases). The CDR3 sequence is 16 residues long. Germline-derived CDR1 and CDR2 are MDHEN and SYDVKM. V gave up 5 bases and J gave up 3 bases, with 17 bases separating them. The chain's CDR3 is CASSPRRRGDNQPQHF. The CDR3 DNA reads as TGTGCCAGCAGTCCACGTCGGAGGGGAGACAATCAGCCCCAGCATTTT.

As regards this clone: This sample also contains other DNA sequences that code for the same CDR3. The chain is built from TRBV7-3 and TRBJ2-1; TRBD2 might be the D (5 bases). CDR1 and CDR2 (germline): SGHTA, FQGTGA. The V end lost 2 bases, the J end lost 0 bases, and 8 bases lay between the germline ends. CDR3 length equals 15 residues. The CDR3 coding sequence is TGTGCCAGCAGCTTATCGGGGAGCTCCTACAATGAGCAGTTCTTC. It encodes CASSLSGSSYNEQFF.

This chain joins TRBV28 and TRBJ1-3; D unresolved. This CDR3 region has 13 residues. V lost 3 bases, J lost 3 bases, and 6 bases lay in between. Looked up from germline, CDR1 is MDHEN and CDR2 is SYDVKM. CDR3 sequence reads: CASSLRVGNTIYF. The CDR3 DNA reads as TGTGCCAGCAGTTTGAGGGTTGGAAACACCATATATTTT.

The genes are TRBV20-1 and TRBJ1-2; tentative D call: TRBD1 (5 bases). The CDR3 consists of 11 residues. The germline gives CDR1 DFQATT, CDR2 SNEGSKA (reference sequence). V was pared by 6 bases and J by 8 bases, with 13 bases between. CDR3 protein: CSAPSGHGYTF. CDR3 nucleotide sequence: TGCAGTGCCCCTTCAGGGCACGGCTACACCTTC.

Only one count was recorded for this clone. The J gene is TRBJ1-1, the V gene TRBV6-6; 9 bases line up with TRBD1. V lost 4 bases to trimming and J lost 1 base; unmatched junction nucleotides: 7. The CDR3 spans 16 residues. Germline CDR1 is MNHNY and CDR2 is SVGAGI (reference sequence). The CDR3 DNA sequence: TGTGCCAGCAGTTCTCAATCGGGACAGGGGAACACTGAAGCTTTCTTT. It specifies CASSSQSGQGNTEAFF.

This chain uses TRBV4-3 with TRBJ2-1, with D perhaps matching TRBD2 (6 bases). The CDR3 runs to 16 residues. V dropped 0 bases and J dropped 3 bases, with 12 bases sitting between them. Germline V gene sequence: CDR1 LGHNA, CDR2 YSLEER. This CDR3 reads CASSQELALLYNEQFF. Here the CDR3 DNA reads TGCGCCAGCAGCCAAGAACTAGCTCTTCTCTACAATGAGCAGTTCTTC.

This clone has just a few counts. Other DNA sequences in the same sample also yield this CDR3. The genes are TRBV5-6 and TRBJ2-7; 10 bases fit TRBD2. The germline V gene has CDR1 SGHDT and CDR2 YYEEEE. J lost 4 bases, V lost 1 base, and 11 bases had no gene match. The CDR3 consists of 17 residues. CDR3 in amino acids: CASSLSVTSGNIYEQYF. Written as DNA, the CDR3 is TGTGCCAGCAGCTTGAGTGTCACTAGCGGGAACATATACGAGCAGTACTTC.

This chain joins TRBV5-5 and TRBJ1-2; 7 bases are a match to TRBD1. The CDR3 has 17 residues. Germline loops: CDR1 SGHKS, CDR2 YYEKEE (reference sequence). The V and J ends lost 0 bases and 4 bases, in that order; junction bases with no gene match: 12. CDR3 nucleotides: TGTGCCAGCAGCTTGGCTCCCGGGAGGGGGCCCCTCTATGGCTACACCTTC. Amino acids: CASSLAPGRGPLYGYTF.

V is TRBV6-5 and J is TRBJ1-6; D ambiguous. CDR1 and CDR2 from the germline V gene are MNHEY and SVGAGI. Trimming pared 5 bases from V and 6 bases from J, leaving 5 bases between. The CDR3 contains 12 residues. CDR3 sequence reads: CASSIINSPLHF. Written as DNA, the CDR3 is TGTGCCAGCAGTATTATTAATTCACCCCTCCACTTT.

The chain uses TRBV11-2 and TRBJ1-1; D remains ambiguous. The germline gives CDR1 SGHAT, CDR2 FQNNGV. This CDR3 is built from 13 residues. With 1 base removed from V and 10 bases from J, the gap between germline ends came to 13 bases. The CDR3 region has the DNA TGTGCCAGCAGCTTAGGTGCCAGCCAGGTAGCTTTCTTT. This gives the protein CASSLGASQVAFF.

The CDR3 loop is CASSPSDRGQRYEQYF. The CDR3 DNA is TGTGCCAGCTCACCCTCTGACAGGGGGCAAAGGTACGAGCAGTACTTC. This chain joins TRBV18 and TRBJ2-7; 10 bases map to TRBD1. The CDR3 spans 16 residues. Germline CDR1 KGHSH, CDR2 LQKENI. The V gene end was trimmed by 3 bases and the J gene end by 4 bases; junction bases not matched to a gene: 9. The full variable domain, rest sourced from reference TRBV18 and TRBJ2-7, is NAGVMQNPRHLVRRRGQEARLRCSPMKGHSHVYWYRQLPEEGLKFMVYLQKENIIDESGMPKERFSAEFPKEGPSILRIQQVVRGDSAAYFCASSPSDRGQRYEQYFGPGTRLTVT.

The V and J genes are TRBV4-3 and TRBJ2-1; D uncertain. The CDR3 consists of 13 residues. The ends were cut back, 1 base at V and 6 bases at J, with 7 bases in the middle. Looked up from germline, CDR1 is LGHNA and CDR2 is YSLEER. The DNA for the CDR3 is TGCGCCAGCAGCCAAGTAAACTCCAATGAGCAGTTCTTC. It yields the protein CASSQVNSNEQFF.

This clone was detected once. V gene TRBV4-1 combines with J gene TRBJ1-5; tentative D call: TRBD1 (5 bases). The CDR3 has 16 residues. Per the germline V gene, CDR1 is MGHRA and CDR2 is YSYEKL. V was cut by 2 bases and J by 1 base, with 12 bases left in between. The DNA of the CDR3 is TGCGCCAGCAGCCAAATCGGGGGATTAAGCAATCAGCCCCAGCATTTT. It specifies CASSQIGGLSNQPQHF.

V usage is TRBV4-1 and J usage is TRBJ2-2, with 7 positions matching TRBD1. The CDR3 is 14 residues long. The V segment lost 6 bases and the J segment 4 bases; nucleotides outside the gene matches: 5. CDR1 MGHRA and CDR2 YSYEKL come from the germline V gene. CDR3 nucleotides: TGCGCCAGCAGACCGGGACAGTCCACCGGGGAGCTGTTTTTT. This translates into CASRPGQSTGELFF.

The J gene is TRBJ2-7, the V gene TRBV7-3; TRBD1 is a possible D gene (6 bases). The CDR3 consists of 13 residues. V was clipped by 5 bases and J by 0 bases, with 8 bases between them. CDR1 SGHTA and CDR2 FQGTGA come from the germline V gene. The CDR3: CASSRQDSYEQYF. The CDR3 DNA sequence: TGTGCCAGCAGCAGACAGGACTCCTACGAGCAGTACTTC.

This chain uses TRBV5-1 with TRBJ1-2; D call uncertain. Looked up from germline, CDR1 is SGHRS and CDR2 is YFSETQ. This CDR3 has 14 residues. Deletions cut 1 base from V and 4 bases from J, with 11 bases between. The CDR3 spells CASSLKDNSYGYTF. The DNA of the CDR3 is TGCGCCAGCAGCTTGAAAGACAACTCCTATGGCTACACCTTC. The full variable domain, its missing parts supplied by reference TRBV5-1 and TRBJ1-2, is KAGVTQTPRYLIKTRGQQVTLSCSPISGHRSVSWYQQTPGQGLQFLFEYFSETQRNKGNFPGRFSGRQFSNSRSEMNVSTLELGDSALYLCASSLKDNSYGYTFGSGTRLTVV.

This sequence joins TRBV19 and TRBJ2-1; 11 bases are a match to TRBD2. The CDR3 extends over 17 amino acids. Trimming cost V 5 bases and J 2 bases; bases outside gene matches: 8. Looked up from germline, CDR1 is LNHDA and CDR2 is SQIVND (reference sequence). Written as DNA, the CDR3 is TGTGCCAGTAGTGTGACTAGCGGGGCTCACGCCTACAATGAGCAGTTCTTC. Protein product: CASSVTSGAHAYNEQFF.

The chain is built from TRBV28 and TRBJ2-4; D is undetermined. Trimming cost V 6 bases and J 8 bases, with 8 bases left between them. Germline CDR1 is MDHEN and CDR2 is SYDVKM. The CDR3 totals 11 residues. CDR3 region: CASRSVDIQYF. CDR3 nucleotides: TGTGCCAGCAGATCGGTTGACATTCAGTACTTC. Combining the CDR3 with reference TRBV28 and TRBJ2-4 gives the whole variable domain DVKVTQSSRYLVKRTGEKVFLECVQDMDHENMFWYRQDPGLGLRLIYFSYDVKMKEKGDIPEGYSVSREKKERFSLILESASTNQTSMYLCASRSVDIQYFGAGTRLSVL.

The V and J genes are TRBV7-9 and TRBJ2-3; 8 positions match TRBD2. Trimming removed 4 bases from V and 2 bases from J; junction bases left unmatched: 17. The CDR3 extends over 19 amino acids. The germline V gene encodes CDR1 SEHNR and CDR2 FQNEAQ (reference sequence). CDR3 loop: CASSSLAGGPTYSTDTQYF. The DNA for the CDR3 is TGTGCCAGCAGCTCGCTTGCGGGAGGACCTACCTATTCCACAGATACGCAGTATTTT.

V gene TRBV6-1 combines with J gene TRBJ2-1; no firm D call. Per the germline V gene, CDR1 is MNHNS and CDR2 is SASEGT. Trimming shortened V by 8 bases and J by 3 bases, and 8 bases separated the two germline ends. The CDR3 is 12 amino acids. CDR3 amino acids: CASCIYYNEQFF. CDR3 nucleotides: TGTGCCAGCTGTATCTACTACAATGAGCAGTTCTTC.

Written as DNA, the CDR3 is TGTGCCAGCAGCGTAGGTTCGACAGGCCTTAATGAAAAACTGTTTTTT. Translation: CASSVGSTGLNEKLFF. The chain recombines TRBV9 with TRBJ1-4, with D possibly matching TRBD1 (6 bases). Looked up from germline, CDR1 is SGDLS and CDR2 is YYNGEE. This CDR3 is built from 16 residues. Trimming took off 0 bases at V and 4 bases at J, with 13 bases between the two ends.

This chain joins TRBV5-4 and TRBJ2-1; 8 nucleotides align to TRBD2. V gave up 0 bases and J gave up 10 bases; unmatched junction bases: 6. CDR3 length equals 14 residues. Looked up from germline, CDR1 is SGHNT and CDR2 is YYREEE (reference sequence). The CDR3 DNA follows: TGTGCCAGCAGCTTGGAACTAGCGGCAGGGGAGCAGTTCTTC. Protein sequence: CASSLELAAGEQFF.

A single count supports this clone. This chain connects TRBV7-9 to TRBJ1-2; 7 bases map to TRBD1. CDR3 length: 15 residues. V lost 5 bases, J lost 0 bases, and 6 bases stayed unmatched. Per germline, CDR1 SEHNR and CDR2 FQNEAQ (reference sequence). This chain's CDR3 is CASSRGTDPNYGYTF. CDR3 DNA sequence: TGTGCCAGCAGCAGAGGGACAGACCCTAACTATGGCTACACCTTC.